This T cell receptor beta chain was sequenced in a study of identical twins. On this clonotype: The target antigen is unknown.

The germline V gene has CDR1 SGHNT and CDR2 YENEEA. Germline trimming cut 2 bases from V and 8 bases from J; bases unmatched to any gene: 5. This CDR3 has 13 residues. Study-level findings and limits: Monozygotic twins shared more out-of-frame TCR alpha than recombination models predicted.

Unique molecular identifiers were present on the cDNA, which also gained a universal primer site by template switching. TCRdb re-called the 5' RACE reads with MiXCR, one entry per CDR3 protein. This sample has 1.5 million to 2 million distinct CDR3 sequences; under 35% occur once, and the top ten carry approximately 0.29%. The clonotype comes from a newborn girl in good health. Sequencing was carried out using cord blood. The chain carries TRBV11-3 and TRBJ1-2; TRBD1 agrees at 7 bases. CDR3 sequence: CASSLPGQRGYTF. DNA for the CDR3: TGTGCCAGCAGCTTACCGGGACAGCGGGGCTACACCTTC.